Listed below are T cell receptor beta chains from one sample, sequenced in a study of naive and memory T cell subsets. From the UMI-ligation and nested PCR reads, TCRdb called clonotypes with MiXCR, one entry per CDR3 protein. Of about 120,000 distinct CDR3 sequences listed, approximately 37% are singletons. The sequenced material came from central memory CD4+ T cells from blood. The receptors were gathered from a human donor in good health. Each CDR3 is given without its conserved first and last residue. Clone size is stated in some rows and not others, as once, few, many or a class when expanded.

J: TRBJ1-4; size: many; V: TRBV5-1; CDR3: ASSASNEKLF
J: TRBJ2-5; size: many; V: TRBV11-2; CDR3: ASSFGFEGQETQY
J: TRBJ1-5; size: few; V: TRBV20-1; CDR3: SAARTEYNQPQH
J: TRBJ1-6; size: .; V: TRBV20-1; CDR3: SAPRTAINSPLH
J: TRBJ2-2; size: few; V: TRBV29-1; CDR3: SVVVAANTGELF
J: TRBJ2-5; size: .; V: TRBV5-8; CDR3: ASSPGQGDRETQY
J: TRBJ2-3; size: few; V: TRBV29-1; CDR3: SAAPEPDTQY
J: TRBJ2-1; size: .; V: TRBV6-6; CDR3: ASSRPTSGRNEQF
J: TRBJ2-1; size: .; V: TRBV11-2; CDR3: ASSLVSGYEQF
J: TRBJ1-1; size: .; V: TRBV19; CDR3: ASSKRQGAPTEAF
J: TRBJ2-1; size: .; V: TRBV5-1; CDR3: ASSLGGASGYDEQF
J: TRBJ2-3; size: .; V: TRBV10-2; CDR3: ASSEPRTSGRADTQY
J: TRBJ2-7; size: .; V: TRBV29-1; CDR3: SVEGGRGQYEQY
J: TRBJ2-7; size: .; V: TRBV3-1; CDR3: ASGTTTYEQY
J: TRBJ1-1; size: few; V: TRBV6-5; CDR3: ASSYSLGGHTEAF
J: TRBJ1-2; size: .; V: TRBV5-1; CDR3: ASSPQDQGNGYT
J: TRBJ2-2; size: .; V: TRBV28; CDR3: ASSFYRTTGELF
J: TRBJ2-7; size: many; V: TRBV5-1; CDR3: ASSLTPGLKYEQY
J: TRBJ2-3; size: .; V: TRBV7-8; CDR3: ASSFSILRVDTQY
J: TRBJ2-3; size: many; V: TRBV12-3/TRBV12-4; CDR3: ASRPTGPDTQY
J: TRBJ2-7; size: .; V: TRBV5-1; CDR3: ASSLGTSVYEQY
J: TRBJ2-1; size: .; V: TRBV20-1; CDR3: SALLRDSHYNEQF
J: TRBJ1-1; size: .; V: TRBV24-1; CDR3: ATSDPKGGSLAEAF
J: TRBJ2-1; size: .; V: TRBV6-1; CDR3: ASSEGSGRAYEQF
J: TRBJ2-2; size: few; V: TRBV27; CDR3: ASSRGLRTGELF
J: TRBJ2-1; size: few; V: TRBV15; CDR3: ATSRGSLDSGGF
J: TRBJ2-1; size: few; V: TRBV4-1; CDR3: ASSQEAQTNEQF
J: TRBJ2-7; size: .; V: TRBV18; CDR3: ASSPPAGASEQY
J: TRBJ2-1; size: .; V: TRBV4-1; CDR3: ASSQLLVSYNEQF
J: TRBJ1-1; size: .; V: TRBV6-1; CDR3: ASRTRQGSNTEAF
J: TRBJ2-2; size: once; V: TRBV6-5; CDR3: ASSSSRVSGELF
J: TRBJ2-1; size: few; V: TRBV20-1; CDR3: SARTQQGTNYNEQF
J: TRBJ2-2; size: .; V: TRBV6-5; CDR3: ASRLTGWSGELF
J: TRBJ2-1; size: once; V: TRBV7-8; CDR3: ASSLARVFRAAYNEQF
J: TRBJ1-5; size: once; V: TRBV30; CDR3: AWSPPGQNQPQH
J: TRBJ2-7; size: .; V: TRBV29-1; CDR3: SVEEQGGEQY
J: TRBJ2-4; size: many; V: TRBV10-3; CDR3: AISEGQGGNIQY
J: TRBJ2-2; size: .; V: TRBV10-2; CDR3: ASVLAANTGELF
J: TRBJ1-1; size: few; V: TRBV28; CDR3: ASSFKVRRAF
J: TRBJ1-2; size: .; V: TRBV5-1; CDR3: ASSPGSQKYGYT
J: TRBJ2-3; size: few; V: TRBV5-5; CDR3: ASSSSLAGGADTQY
J: TRBJ2-2; size: .; V: TRBV4-1; CDR3: ASSLGTSASKNTGELF
J: TRBJ2-2; size: .; V: TRBV27; CDR3: ASKPWAVGELF
J: TRBJ2-5; size: few; V: TRBV6-2/TRBV6-3; CDR3: ASRRNYRTGDQETQY
J: TRBJ1-4; size: .; V: TRBV7-6; CDR3: ASSSQTGLNEKLF
J: TRBJ2-7; size: .; V: TRBV28; CDR3: ASRTPGPTYEQY
J: TRBJ1-1; size: .; V: TRBV6-5; CDR3: ASSYANQGFAEAF
J: TRBJ2-2; size: few; V: TRBV12-3/TRBV12-4; CDR3: ASSMGAGFTTGELF
J: TRBJ1-2; size: .; V: TRBV7-2; CDR3: ASSRTSYGYT
J: TRBJ1-1; size: many; V: TRBV29-1; CDR3: SVGTVGTEAF
J: TRBJ1-2; size: .; V: TRBV6-2/TRBV6-3; CDR3: ASSYASKSGYT
J: TRBJ2-1; size: .; V: TRBV12-3/TRBV12-4; CDR3: ASSPYPGYNEQF
J: TRBJ1-3; size: .; V: TRBV25-1; CDR3: ANTPNSGNTIY
J: TRBJ1-2; size: .; V: TRBV6-4; CDR3: ASSDSSKHGYT
J: TRBJ1-5; size: few; V: TRBV6-5; CDR3: ASGVNQPQH